This T cell receptor (beta chain) emerged from a study of CD8 T cells in ankylosing spondylitis. Overall study findings and caveats: Eight highly homologous variants formed a TCR beta motif that appeared characteristic of ankylosing spondylitis blood. CD8+ cells made up the disease-linked clones, which were relatively rare in peripheral blood.

The CDR3 contains 13 residues. V was cut by 5 bases and J by 4 bases, with 9 bases left in between. Germline loops: CDR1 LNHDA, CDR2 SQIVND (reference sequence). The sample holds a few counts of this clonotype. Its antigen remains unidentified. Making use of molecular barcodes, quantitative 5'-RACE generated TCR beta libraries. TCRdb re-derived calls from the 5' RACE reads in MiXCR, one entry per CDR3 protein. The profile shows 700,000 to 850,000 distinct CDR3 sequences, 12% of them singletons. This sequence joins TRBV19 and TRBJ1-3, with a weak D call TRBD1 (6 bases). Material for sequencing was blood, either unsorted or a sorted T cell fraction (not recorded which). This receptor was taken from a male donor with ankylosing spondylitis. DNA for the CDR3: TGTGCCAGTAGTGGCAGGGGCGGAAACACCATATATTTT. It is translated as CASSGRGGNTIYF.